This is a list of T cell receptor beta chains from one sample in a study of human T cells and chemical hapten exposure. Using its own MiXCR run on the RACE reads, TCRdb lists one record per CDR3 protein. The sample shows under 400,000 distinct CDR3 sequences, approximately 5.1% of them seen only once. The sample was whole blood, taken in connection with sensitization to the hapten diphenylcyclopropenone (DPC). The receptors originated from a woman between 45 and 65 years old with alopecia areata. Some clones in this sample may be carry-over from other donors' samples. Both conserved end residues are part of each CDR3. D genes are given only for firm matches. The size entry is marked missing in some rows and otherwise reads once, few, many or a size class.

v_call	clone_size	d_call	j_call	cdr3_aa	cdr3_nt
TRBV5-1	.	TRBD1	TRBJ1-1	CASSSSTGIAEAFF	TGCGCCAGCAGCTCTTCGACAGGGATCGCTGAAGCTTTCTTT
TRBV18	.	.	TRBJ1-2	CASSPGSGQTYGYTF	TGTGCCAGCTCACCAGGGTCAGGACAGACATATGGCTACACCTTC
TRBV20-1	many	.	TRBJ2-2	CSAPFSGANTGELFF	TGCAGTGCTCCGTTTAGCGGAGCGAACACCGGGGAGCTGTTTTTT
TRBV19	few	TRBD2	TRBJ2-1	CATMGTSGRNEQFF	TGTGCCACCATGGGGACTAGCGGCCGGAATGAGCAGTTCTTC
TRBV6-2/TRBV6-3	many	.	TRBJ1-5	CASSYPLNQPQHF	TGTGCCAGCAGTTACCCTCTGAATCAGCCCCAGCATTTT
TRBV18	many	.	TRBJ1-5	CASSPDRNQPQHF	TGTGCCAGCTCACCCGACAGGAATCAGCCCCAGCATTTT
TRBV24-1	.	.	TRBJ2-3	CATSNGATDTQYF	TGTGCCACCAGTAACGGGGCTACAGATACGCAGTATTTT
TRBV27	many	TRBD1	TRBJ2-2	CASSLDRGTGELFF	TGTGCCAGCAGCCTGGACAGGGGAACCGGGGAGCTGTTTTTT
TRBV7-9	few	.	TRBJ1-2	CASSLAADYGYTF	TGTGCCAGCAGCTTAGCGGCGGATTATGGCTACACCTTC
TRBV7-2	many	.	TRBJ2-7	CASSLVGVRAVKQYF	TGTGCCAGCAGCTTAGTTGGGGTCAGGGCAGTCAAGCAGTACTTC
TRBV5-5	many	.	TRBJ2-3	CASTHSKDTQYF	TGTGCCAGCACCCATTCGAAGGATACGCAGTATTTT
TRBV11-2	many	TRBD1	TRBJ2-3	CASSAPGGFTDTQYF	TGTGCCAGCTCCGCGCCAGGGGGATTCACAGATACGCAGTATTTT
TRBV6-2/TRBV6-3	many	.	TRBJ1-5	CASRNGGAQPQHF	TGTGCCAGCAGGAATGGAGGTGCCCAGCCCCAGCATTTT
TRBV20-1	many	TRBD2	TRBJ2-7	CSARGGSGRAEQYF	TGCAGTGCTAGAGGAGGTAGCGGGAGAGCCGAGCAGTACTTC
TRBV5-1	few	.	TRBJ2-1	CASSFPTGAGYNEQFF	TGCGCCAGCAGCTTCCCCACAGGGGCGGGGTACAATGAGCAGTTCTTC
TRBV6-2/TRBV6-3	many	TRBD2	TRBJ2-7	CAITSGAPGEQYF	TGTGCCATCACTAGCGGGGCTCCAGGCGAGCAGTACTTC
TRBV4-3	few	.	TRBJ2-1	CASSHWYNEQFF	TGCGCCAGCAGCCACTGGTACAATGAGCAGTTCTTC
TRBV7-2	few	TRBD2	TRBJ2-1	CASSSPGLPYNEQFF	TGTGCCAGCAGCTCACCGGGACTACCTTACAATGAGCAGTTCTTC
TRBV10-3	few	TRBD1	TRBJ1-2	CAISRDRAYGYTF	TGTGCCATCAGTCGGGACAGGGCGTATGGCTACACCTTC
TRBV7-2	many	.	TRBJ2-1	CASSLIEQLSYNEQFF	TGTGCCAGCAGCTTAATAGAACAGCTCTCCTACAATGAGCAGTTCTTC
TRBV6-1	few	.	TRBJ1-5	CASTPVGQPQHF	TGTGCCAGCACCCCCGTTGGTCAGCCCCAGCATTTT
TRBV12-3/TRBV12-4	many	TRBD2	TRBJ2-2	CASRVGAGVTGELFF	TGTGCCAGCAGGGTGGGAGCGGGGGTCACCGGGGAGCTGTTTTTT
TRBV7-2	few	.	TRBJ2-2	CASSLTRPQVSTGELFF	TGTGCCAGCAGCTTAACTCGGCCGCAGGTTTCCACCGGGGAGCTGTTTTTT
TRBV7-2	.	.	TRBJ2-3	CASGWDTQYF	TGTGCCAGCGGCTGGGATACGCAGTATTTT
TRBV7-2	many	.	TRBJ2-1	CASSLLGRSEQFF	TGTGCCAGCAGCTTGCTAGGGAGGAGTGAGCAGTTCTTC
TRBV12-3/TRBV12-4	many	TRBD1	TRBJ1-6	CASSPRGQANSPLHF	TGTGCCAGCAGTCCCCGAGGACAGGCAAATTCACCCCTCCACTTT
TRBV5-1	.	TRBD1	TRBJ1-1	CASEGQPNTEAFF	TGCGCCAGCGAGGGACAGCCGAACACTGAAGCTTTCTTT
TRBV6-2/TRBV6-3	many	TRBD2	TRBJ2-3	CASSYAWTRAIDTQYF	TGTGCCAGCAGTTACGCCTGGACTAGAGCGATCGATACGCAGTATTTT
TRBV5-1	many	.	TRBJ1-1	CASSPPGHEAFF	TGCGCCAGCAGCCCCCCGGGCCATGAAGCTTTCTTT
TRBV6-4	few	.	TRBJ1-1	CASSGSTEAFF	TGTGCCAGCAGTGGCAGCACTGAAGCTTTCTTT
TRBV2	few	.	TRBJ2-7	CASSEIGKAYEQYF	TGTGCCAGCAGTGAAATAGGCAAAGCCTACGAGCAGTACTTC
TRBV25-1	few	TRBD1	TRBJ2-1	CASVEQGNEQFF	TGTGCCAGCGTAGAACAGGGGAATGAGCAGTTCTTC
TRBV10-3	many	TRBD1	TRBJ2-2	CATATGTGSTGELFF	TGTGCCACCGCTACCGGGACAGGGTCCACCGGGGAGCTGTTTTTT
TRBV5-1	many	TRBD2	TRBJ2-3	CASSWTSGRGADTQYF	TGCGCCAGCAGTTGGACTAGCGGGAGAGGTGCAGATACGCAGTATTTT
TRBV5-1	few	.	TRBJ2-1	CASSLGRESGLYNEQFF	TGCGCCAGCAGCTTGGGGAGAGAGAGCGGGTTATACAATGAGCAGTTCTTC
TRBV6-1	.	.	TRBJ1-1	CASATPGENTEAFF	TGTGCCAGCGCAACTCCGGGGGAGAACACTGAAGCTTTCTTT
TRBV29-1	many	.	TRBJ2-5	CSVLDAGTQYF	TGCAGCGTTTTAGACGCCGGGACCCAGTACTTC
TRBV23-1	.	.	TRBJ1-5	CATYDRSNQPQHF	TGCGCCACCTACGACAGGAGCAATCAGCCCCAGCATTTT
TRBV5-1	few	TRBD1	TRBJ2-7	CASSLGDRPGQYF	TGCGCCAGCAGCTTGGGGGACAGGCCCGGGCAGTACTTC
TRBV6-2/TRBV6-3	.	TRBD1	TRBJ2-1	CASSDRGYEQFF	TGTGCCAGCAGTGACAGGGGGTATGAGCAGTTCTTC
TRBV29-1	.	TRBD1	TRBJ1-1	CSVDGQGASEAFF	TGCAGCGTAGATGGACAGGGGGCGAGTGAAGCTTTCTTT
TRBV29-1	.	.	TRBJ2-1	CSASGASANEQFF	TGCAGCGCATCAGGGGCCTCCGCAAATGAGCAGTTCTTC